This T cell receptor beta chain was observed in a study of T-cell memory formation after mild COVID-19. The wider study: In these data, TCR clusters were largely donor specific.

General observations from the study: CD4+ contracting clones were found mainly in CM and EM, and CD8+ ones in EMRA. Memory sampled before infection contained some responding clones, suggesting cross-reactive memory joined.

This clonotype was observed a few times. Its antigen is unidentified. Trimming removed 3 bases at V and 6 bases at J, with 8 bases between. Per the germline V gene, CDR1 is LGHDT and CDR2 is YNNKEL (reference sequence). The CDR3 has 12 amino acids. MiXCR, applied by TCRdb to the 5' RACE reads, yields one record per CDR3 protein. The data hold about 140,000 distinct CDR3 sequences, with approximately 5.7% observed a single time. J is TRBJ1-2 and V is TRBV3-1; unclear D gene. Material for sequencing was PBMCs or a T cell subset sorted from them (not recorded which). This TCR was recovered from an adult woman who had mild COVID-19 (a few samples of this study predate the infection). Cell type and time point are not known. CDR3 in amino acids: CASSQGKNGYTF. Here the CDR3 DNA reads TGTGCCAGCAGCCAGGGAAAGAATGGCTACACCTTC.